This TCR beta chain is from a study of T cell responses to AZD1222 COVID-19 vaccine. Study outcomes and limitations: Receipt of two AZD1222 doses was followed by a rise in Spike-specific TCR breadth and depth.

The germline V and J ends were trimmed by 0 bases and 6 bases, with 15 bases remaining between them. This CDR3 has 15 residues. CDR1 and CDR2 from the germline V gene are KGHSH and LQKENI. Comments on this clone: Its specificity is not known.

The data were produced by immunoSEQ multiplex PCR, yet TCRdb's version contains in-frame clones alone and is incomplete. The repertoire holds 50,000 or so clones, with over 75% as singletons. Material: peripheral blood, obtained 28 days after the second AZD1222 dose. The receptor's source is an adult who received the AZD1222 COVID-19 vaccine. This sequence joins TRBV18 and TRBJ2-7; D is ambiguous. CDR3 coding DNA: TGTGCCAGCTCACCACCGGGTAACGGCTATATCGAGCAGTACTTC. It encodes CASSPPGNGYIEQYF. Looking up the rest from reference TRBV18 and TRBJ2-7 gives the full variable domain: NAGVMQNPRHLVRRRGQEARLRCSPMKGHSHVYWYRQLPEEGLKFMVYLQKENIIDESGMPKERFSAEFPKEGPSILRIQQVVRGDSAAYFCASSPPGNGYIEQYFGPGTRLTVT.